The 17 T cell receptor beta chains reported below all come from one sample, sequenced in a study of cytomegalovirus exposure and HLA in healthy donors listed by TCRdb under 2017. The method was the immunoSEQ multiplex PCR assay. A mixture of 60 forward primers for TCR Vbeta segments and 13 reverse primers for TCR Jbeta segments was used in the multiplex PCR. Here the immuneACCESS table is served through TCRdb, limited to in-frame sequences with V and J called. Missing clones are a known gap in these copies; in checked studies unresolved V genes cover under half, and the rest lacks a known reason. In this sample the table shows fewer than 140,000 clones, 71% of which occur a single time. 2.5% to 3% of the sample lies in the top ten. The sequencing sample was made of PBMCs. The receptors here all came from a female donor in good health and CMV-seronegative.

The count of this clone is one. V and J are TRBV7-9 and TRBJ2-3; tentative D call: TRBD2 (6 bases). The CDR3 length is 17 residues. Trimming cost V 1 base and J 1 base, with 15 bases left between them. Germline-derived CDR1 and CDR2 are SEHNR and FQNEAQ (reference sequence). The CDR3 DNA reads as TGTGCCAGCAGCTTAGGCCGGAGTAGCGGCCGCACAGATACGCAGTATTTT. Translation: CASSLGRSSGRTDTQYF. Full variable domain (missing parts from reference TRBV7-9 and TRBJ2-3): DTGVSQNPRHKITKRGQNVTFRCDPISEHNRLYWYRQTLGQGPEFLTYFQNEAQLEKSRLLSDRFSAERPKGSFSTLEIQRTEQGDSAMYLCASSLGRSSGRTDTQYFGPGTRLTVL.

This clone was detected only a few times. This chain uses TRBV7-9 with TRBJ2-1; no definite D call. CDR1 and CDR2 (germline): SEHNR, FQNEAQ (reference sequence). V was clipped by 3 bases and J by 5 bases, with 11 bases between them. The CDR3 spans 14 residues. Here the CDR3 reads CASSFVRRNNEQFF. Here the CDR3 DNA reads TGTGCCAGCAGCTTCGTACGGAGAAACAATGAGCAGTTCTTC.

The chain recombines TRBV11-1 with TRBJ2-5; D may be TRBD2 (7 bases). Looked up from germline, CDR1 is SGHAT and CDR2 is FQDESV (reference sequence). CDR3 length equals 14 residues. With 7 bases removed from V and 1 base from J, the gap between germline ends came to 13 bases. The CDR3 is CASTQGGGQETQYF. The CDR3 nucleotides read TGTGCCAGCACCCAGGGAGGGGGCCAAGAGACCCAGTACTTC. Variable domain in full (rest from reference TRBV11-1 and TRBJ2-5): EAEVAQSPRYKITEKSQAVAFWCDPISGHATLYWYRQILGQGPELLVQFQDESVVDDSQLPKDRFSAERLKGVDSTLKIQPAELGDSAMYLCASTQGGGQETQYFGPGTRLLVL.

The chain couples TRBV27 to TRBJ2-7, with a tentative D call TRBD1 (6 bases). Germline V CDR1 and CDR2: MNHEY, SMNVEV (reference sequence). The CDR3 spans 14 residues. V dropped 5 bases and J dropped 2 bases, with 13 bases sitting between them. As DNA, the CDR3 is TGTGCCAGCAGTCTTAGAGGACAGACCTACGAGCAGTACTTC. The encoded protein is CASSLRGQTYEQYF.

The chain joins TRBV11-3 to TRBJ2-1; 7 bases agree with TRBD2. From germline, CDR1 is SGHNT and CDR2 YENEEA. V lost 4 bases and J lost 0; bases outside the gene matches: 3. This CDR3 comprises 15 residues. The CDR3 protein is CASSYRTSSYNEQFF. The CDR3 DNA reads as TGTGCCAGCAGCTACCGGACTAGCTCCTACAATGAGCAGTTCTTC.

This chain joins TRBV2 and TRBJ2-7; D remains unclear. V was pared by 5 bases and J by 2 bases, with 10 bases between. Per germline, CDR1 SNHLY and CDR2 FYNNEI. The CDR3 covers 13 residues. This CDR3 is CASSKGQAYEQYF. CDR3 DNA: TGTGCCAGCAGTAAAGGCCAGGCCTACGAGCAGTACTTC.

The gene calls are TRBV25-1 and TRBJ2-7; D is undetermined. The CDR3 totals 12 residues. Germline V gene data show CDR1 as MGHDK and CDR2 as SYGVNS. V was shortened by 3 bases and J by 4 bases, with 7 bases between the two germline ends. The CDR3 bases are TGTGCCAGCAGTGATTTCACTTACGAGCAGTACTTC. Encoded protein: CASSDFTYEQYF.

This chain links TRBV5-5 with TRBJ1-2; TRBD1 matches at 7 bases. V lost 0 bases to trimming and J lost 4 bases; unmatched junction nucleotides: 6. This CDR3 contains 15 residues. CDR1 and CDR2 from the germline V gene are SGHKS and YYEKEE (reference sequence). The CDR3 DNA is TGTGCCAGCAGCTTGGGACAGGGTATCGGCTATGGCTACACCTTC. As protein: CASSLGQGIGYGYTF.

Many counts were recorded for this clone. The chain has TRBV4-2 and TRBJ2-7, with 11 bases fitting TRBD1. Trimming at V came to 0 bases and at J to 3 bases, leaving 4 bases not matched to a gene. The CDR3 runs 16 residues. Germline CDR1 and CDR2: LGHNA and YNFKEQ. This CDR3 reads CASSQEGGTGGYEQYF. CDR3 nucleotides: TGTGCCAGCAGCCAAGAGGGTGGGACAGGGGGCTACGAGCAGTACTTC.

The chain employs TRBV5-1 and TRBJ2-7; 12 positions agree with TRBD2. The germline gives CDR1 SGHRS, CDR2 YFSETQ. V trimming: 0 bases; J trimming: 3 bases; junction bases outside the gene matches: 4. The CDR3 loop spans 16 amino acids. CDR3 amino acids: CASSLGLAGALYEQYF. The CDR3, as DNA: TGCGCCAGCAGCTTGGGACTAGCGGGAGCCCTCTACGAGCAGTACTTC.

The V gene is TRBV9, the J gene TRBJ1-2; 8 bases align to TRBD1. This CDR3 has 14 residues. Unmatched junction bases numbered 5, after V lost 2 bases and J lost 5 bases. Germline assignment: CDR1 SGDLS and CDR2 YYNGEE. In DNA form, the CDR3 reads TGTGCCAGCAGCGTGGGCAGGGGGCCTTATGGCTACACCTTC. This encodes CASSVGRGPYGYTF.

This clone was found once. The chain couples TRBV9 to TRBJ2-7; no reliable D call. Germline V CDR1 and CDR2: SGDLS, YYNGEE. The CDR3 is 15 amino acids. Trimming shortened V by 0 bases and J by 1 base, and 11 bases separated the two germline ends. CDR3 sequence reads: CASSVDVTSSYEQYF. The CDR3 bases are TGTGCCAGCAGCGTAGACGTAACTTCGTCCTACGAGCAGTACTTC. Full variable domain (missing parts from reference TRBV9 and TRBJ2-7): DSGVTQTPKHLITATGQRVTLRCSPRSGDLSVYWYQQSLDQGLQFLIQYYNGEERAKGNILERFSAQQFPDLHSELNLSSLELGDSALYFCASSVDVTSSYEQYFGPGTRLTVT.

This clone was observed a few times. The V gene is TRBV28, the J gene TRBJ1-3; a possible D gene is TRBD1 (5 bases). Between the trimmed V and J ends, which lost 3 bases and 0 bases, there was a span of 9 bases. Germline V lookup: CDR1 MDHEN, CDR2 SYDVKM. This CDR3 is built from 15 residues. CDR3 sequence (DNA): TGTGCCAGCAGTTTGGGGACTGACTCTGGAAACACCATATATTTT. The encoded protein is CASSLGTDSGNTIYF.

V is TRBV11-2 and J is TRBJ2-5; a possible D gene is TRBD2 (5 bases). V was clipped by 3 bases and J by 7 bases, with 15 bases between them. Germline V CDR1 and CDR2: SGHAT, FQNNGV. The CDR3 extends over 14 amino acids. The CDR3 coding sequence is TGTGCCAGCAGCTTGCAACCCTTAGGAGGGACCCAGTACTTC. Translation: CASSLQPLGGTQYF.

The V call is TRBV11-3, the J call TRBJ2-7, with D hard to call. CDR1 and CDR2 from the germline V gene are SGHNT and YENEEA. This CDR3 spans 13 amino acids. Trimming left V 7 bases short and J 2 bases short, with 12 bases between. The chain's CDR3 is CASTRGAPYEQYF. DNA of the CDR3: TGTGCCAGCACCAGAGGAGCCCCCTACGAGCAGTACTTC.

The chain uses TRBV6-1 and TRBJ2-1; D is unresolved. CDR3 length: 12 residues. Germline V gene sequence: CDR1 MNHNS, CDR2 SASEGT. V was cut by 7 bases and J by 3 bases, with 7 bases left in between. The CDR3 here is CASTRDYNEQFF. In DNA, the CDR3 is TGTGCCAGCACTAGAGACTACAATGAGCAGTTCTTC.

The V call is TRBV29-1, the J call TRBJ2-5; 7 nucleotides align to TRBD1. V lost 6 bases to trimming and J lost 1 base; unmatched junction nucleotides: 11. Germline CDR1 SQVTM, CDR2 ANQGSEA. There are 15 residues in the CDR3. CDR3: CSVVGSRGIQETQYF. In DNA, the CDR3 is TGCAGCGTCGTGGGTAGCAGGGGGATCCAAGAGACCCAGTACTTC.